This TCR beta chain was recovered during a study of CD8+ T cells in alopecia areata. Study-wide context: Severity of treated patients was scored by affected scalp percentage.

This clone has just a few counts. TCR sequencing used cDNA made by reverse transcription of extracted RNA. Libraries were prepared by immunoSEQ multiplex PCR; TCRdb keeps only in-frame clonotypes and omits some of them. The repertoire holds approximately 200,000 clones, around 56% seen once, with 3% to 3.5% in the top ten. Treatment of the sample: oral pan-JAK inhibitor, 5-10 mg twice daily. Germline CDR1 SEHNR, CDR2 FQNEAQ (reference sequence). V was cut by 3 bases and J by 4 bases, with 9 bases left in between. The CDR3 totals 14 residues. The rearrangement uses TRBV7-9 and TRBJ2-2; D uncertain. Sequences were derived from CD4+ T cells sorted from blood, sampled at week 4, from a patient treated with tofacitinib. The sequence came from a human donor with alopecia areata. The CDR3 protein is CASSLDGFTGELFF. The CDR3, as DNA: TGTGCCAGCAGCTTGGACGGTTTCACCGGGGAGCTGTTTTTT.